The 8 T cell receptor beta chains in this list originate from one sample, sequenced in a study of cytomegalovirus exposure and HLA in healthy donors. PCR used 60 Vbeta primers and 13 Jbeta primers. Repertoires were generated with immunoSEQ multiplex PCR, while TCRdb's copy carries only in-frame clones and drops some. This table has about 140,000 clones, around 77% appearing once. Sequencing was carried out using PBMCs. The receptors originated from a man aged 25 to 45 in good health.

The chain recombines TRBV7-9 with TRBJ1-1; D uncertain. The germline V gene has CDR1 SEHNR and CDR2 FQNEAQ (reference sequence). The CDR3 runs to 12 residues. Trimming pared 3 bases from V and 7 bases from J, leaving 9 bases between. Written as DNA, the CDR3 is TGTGCCAGCAGCTTTGGGGAGATTGAAGCTTTCTTT. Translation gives CASSFGEIEAFF.

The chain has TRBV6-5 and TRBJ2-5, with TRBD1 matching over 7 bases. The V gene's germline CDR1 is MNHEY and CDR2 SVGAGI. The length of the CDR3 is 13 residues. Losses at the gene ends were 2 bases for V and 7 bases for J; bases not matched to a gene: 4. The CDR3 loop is CASSYEGGRTQYF. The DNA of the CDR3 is TGTGCCAGCAGTTACGAAGGGGGCAGGACCCAGTACTTC.

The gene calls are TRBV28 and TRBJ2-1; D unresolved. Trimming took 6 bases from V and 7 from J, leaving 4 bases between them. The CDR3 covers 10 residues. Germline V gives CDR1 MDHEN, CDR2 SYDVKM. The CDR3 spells CASSVNEQFF. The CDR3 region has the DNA TGTGCCAGCAGCGTAAATGAGCAGTTCTTC.

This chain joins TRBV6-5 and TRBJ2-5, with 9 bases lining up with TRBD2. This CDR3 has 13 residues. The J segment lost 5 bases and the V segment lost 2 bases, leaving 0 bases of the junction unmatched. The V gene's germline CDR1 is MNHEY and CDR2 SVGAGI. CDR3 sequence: CASSYSGGETQYF. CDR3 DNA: TGTGCCAGCAGTTACAGCGGGGGGGAGACCCAGTACTTC.

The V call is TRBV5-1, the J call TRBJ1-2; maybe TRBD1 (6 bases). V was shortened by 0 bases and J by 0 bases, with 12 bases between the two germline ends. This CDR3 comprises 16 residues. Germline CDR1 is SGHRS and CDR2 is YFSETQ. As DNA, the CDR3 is TGCGCCAGCAGCTTGGAAGCAGGACAGACTAACTATGGCTACACCTTC. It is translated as CASSLEAGQTNYGYTF.

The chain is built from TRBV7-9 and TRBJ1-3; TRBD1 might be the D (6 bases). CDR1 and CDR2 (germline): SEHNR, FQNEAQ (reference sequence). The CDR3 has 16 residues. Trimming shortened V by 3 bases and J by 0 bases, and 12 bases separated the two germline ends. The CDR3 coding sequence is TGTGCCAGCAGCTTGGGGGCCGGCCTCTCTGGAAACACCATATATTTT. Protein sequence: CASSLGAGLSGNTIYF.

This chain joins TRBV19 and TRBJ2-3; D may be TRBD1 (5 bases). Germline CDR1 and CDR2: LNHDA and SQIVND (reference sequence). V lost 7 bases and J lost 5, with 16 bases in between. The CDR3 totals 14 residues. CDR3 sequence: CASNRGGAIDTQYF. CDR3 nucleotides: TGTGCCAGTAATCGAGGTGGGGCAATAGATACGCAGTATTTT. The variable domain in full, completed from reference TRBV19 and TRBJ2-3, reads DGGITQSPKYLFRKEGQNVTLSCEQNLNHDAMYWYRQDPGQGLRLIYYSQIVNDFQKGDIAEGYSVSREKKESFPLTVTSAQKNPTAFYLCASNRGGAIDTQYFGPGTRLTVL.

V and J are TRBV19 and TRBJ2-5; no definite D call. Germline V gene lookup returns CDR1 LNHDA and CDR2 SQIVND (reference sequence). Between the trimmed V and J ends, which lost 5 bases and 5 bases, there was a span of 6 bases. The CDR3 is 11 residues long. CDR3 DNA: TGTGCCAGTAGTGTCGCGGAGACCCAGTACTTC. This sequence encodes CASSVAETQYF. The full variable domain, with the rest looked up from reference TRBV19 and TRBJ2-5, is DGGITQSPKYLFRKEGQNVTLSCEQNLNHDAMYWYRQDPGQGLRLIYYSQIVNDFQKGDIAEGYSVSREKKESFPLTVTSAQKNPTAFYLCASSVAETQYFGPGTRLLVL.